The 8 T cell receptor beta chains given below trace back to one sample, sequenced in a study of blood T cell repertoires in COVID-19. Only in-frame clones appear in the TCRdb table, and some are missing; sequencing was by immunoSEQ multiplex PCR. This table has around 150,000 clones, around 92% appearing once. Sequencing was done on a sample of peripheral blood. The receptor set was obtained from a man aged 25-45 years with COVID-19, enrolled during active disease.

The rearrangement uses TRBV27 and TRBJ1-5; 7 nucleotides line up with TRBD1. The CDR3 is made up of 16 amino acids. The junction had 7 bases not matched to a gene; V was cut back by 0 bases and J by 5 bases. The germline V gene encodes CDR1 MNHEY and CDR2 SMNVEV (reference sequence). The DNA for the CDR3 is TGTGCCAGCAGTTTATCCTCGGGACAGAAATATCAGCCCCAGCATTTT. Protein sequence: CASSLSSGQKYQPQHF.

This chain links TRBV3-1 (or the pseudogene TRBV3-2) with TRBJ1-4; D may be TRBD1 (5 bases). The germline V gene encodes CDR1 LGHDT and CDR2 YNNKEL (reference sequence). Between the trimmed V and J ends, which lost 3 bases and 8 bases, there was a span of 16 bases. The CDR3 is made up of 15 amino acids. In DNA form, the CDR3 reads TGTGCCAGCAGCCAGGTCTCGGGGGGAACGGAAAAACTGTTTTTT. This gives the protein CASSQVSGGTEKLFF.

The gene calls are TRBV5-6 and TRBJ1-2; the D is unclear. V was pared by 4 bases and J by 0 bases, with 13 bases between. The CDR3 runs to 15 residues. CDR1 SGHDT and CDR2 YYEEEE come from the germline V gene. The CDR3 region is CASSPTTFTNYGYTF. The CDR3 DNA follows: TGTGCCAGCAGCCCGACGACATTTACTAACTATGGCTACACCTTC.

This rearrangement joins TRBV27 to TRBJ1-2, with no clear D. Trimming took off 2 bases at V and 4 bases at J, with 8 bases between the two ends. The CDR3 extends over 13 amino acids. Germline V CDR1 and CDR2: MNHEY, SMNVEV (reference sequence). CDR3: CASSLSGLYGYTF. The CDR3 nucleotides read TGTGCCAGCAGTTTAAGCGGGCTCTATGGCTACACCTTC.

The genes are TRBV19 and TRBJ1-5, with D perhaps matching TRBD1 (5 bases). The germline V gene has CDR1 LNHDA and CDR2 SQIVND (reference sequence). This CDR3 region has 14 residues. Trimming took off 6 bases at V and 0 bases at J, with 9 bases between the two ends. CDR3 protein: CASSTQGSNQPQHF. The CDR3 bases are TGTGCCAGTAGCACCCAGGGTAGCAATCAGCCCCAGCATTTT.

The chain couples TRBV2 to TRBJ2-3, with 10 bases aligning to TRBD2. The CDR3 runs to 16 residues. V shed 4 bases and J 4 bases; nucleotides not matched to a gene: 8. CDR1 and CDR2 (germline): SNHLY, FYNNEI. CDR3 residues: CASSVLAGGLADTQYF. The CDR3 DNA reads as TGTGCCAGCAGTGTTTTAGCGGGGGGTCTCGCAGATACGCAGTATTTT. Filled out from reference TRBV2 and TRBJ2-3, the complete variable domain reads EPEVTQTPSHQVTQMGQEVILRCVPISNHLYFYWYRQILGQKVEFLVSFYNNEISEKSEIFDDQFSVERPDGSNFTLKIRSTKLEDSAMYFCASSVLAGGLADTQYFGPGTRLTVL.

The J gene is TRBJ1-2, the V gene TRBV7-8; maybe TRBD1 (6 bases). V was shortened by 2 bases and J by 7 bases, with 20 bases between the two germline ends. CDR3 length equals 16 residues. Per the germline V gene, CDR1 is SGHVS and CDR2 is FQNEAQ. The CDR3 sequence is CASSLFIIGGFSGYTF. The CDR3 bases are TGTGCCAGCAGCTTATTCATCATTGGGGGCTTTAGTGGCTACACCTTC.

The CDR3 region is CASSLDTYREGAGNEQFF. The CDR3 nucleotides read TGTGCCAGCAGCTTAGATACCTATAGGGAGGGAGCGGGCAATGAGCAGTTCTTC. The V and J genes are TRBV11-2 and TRBJ2-1; 7 bases fit TRBD2. This CDR3 region has 18 residues. J lost 6 bases, V lost 0 bases, and 14 bases had no gene match. Germline CDR1 SGHAT, CDR2 FQNNGV.